This passage covers 18 T cell receptor beta chains from one sample sequenced in a study of patients and donors after allogeneic stem cell transplantation. TCRdb processed the RT-PCR reads anew with MiXCR; each CDR3 protein has one entry. This sample carries 190,000 or so distinct CDR3 sequences, 40% to 45% of them seen once, and the ten largest clones take 33%. Sequenced sample: blood, either unsorted or a sorted T cell fraction (not recorded which). The receptors originated from a human donor who was either an allogeneic HSCT recipient or a stem cell or donor lymphocyte infusion donor (not recorded which). It is not recorded whose cells these are; they may come from a transplant donor.

This clonotype has only a few counts. The chain employs TRBV29-1 and TRBJ1-1; no definite D call. Germline lookup yields CDR1 SQVTM and CDR2 ANQGSEA. V was pared by 1 base and J by 6 bases, with 9 bases between. This CDR3 is 12 amino acids long. CDR3 DNA sequence: TGCAGCGTTGAAGGGGCAGGCTCTGAAGCTTTCTTT. Amino acids: CSVEGAGSEAFF. Full variable domain (rest looked up from reference TRBV29-1 and TRBJ1-1): SAVISQKPSRDICQRGTSLTIQCQVDSQVTMMFWYRQQPGQSLTLIATANQGSEATYESGFVIDKFPISRPNLTFSTLTVSNMSPEDSSIYLCSVEGAGSEAFFGQGTRLTVV.

A single count supports this clonotype. The chain links TRBV24-1 to TRBJ1-1, with D tentatively TRBD1 (6 bases). CDR1 and CDR2 (germline): KGHDR, SFDVKD. V was clipped by 9 bases and J by 3 bases, with 10 bases between them. The CDR3 runs to 12 residues. CDR3 region: CATQGRYTEAFF. The CDR3 region has the DNA TGTGCCACCCAGGGGCGGTACACTGAAGCTTTCTTT.

Only a few counts were recorded for this clonotype. The CDR3 bases are TGTGCCAGCAGCAAAGGCCCAGGGTACACTGAAGCTTTCTTT. It encodes CASSKGPGYTEAFF. The chain couples TRBV21-1 to TRBJ1-1; no check of the table's D call, TRBD1, against the DNA was made. TRBV21-1 is a pseudogene locus. This CDR3 is built from 14 residues.

This chain links TRBV7-2 with TRBJ1-1; no clear D. Germline CDR1 is SGHTA and CDR2 is FQGNSA. The CDR3 is 12 residues long. V dropped 5 bases and J dropped 3 bases, with 7 bases sitting between them. The chain's CDR3 is CASSHGDTEAFF. For the CDR3, the DNA is TGTGCCAGCAGCCACGGGGACACTGAAGCTTTCTTT.

Concerning this clonotype: Likely a read error: the CDR3 ends without its conserved phenylalanine or tryptophan. The CDR3 protein is CASTRGNLDTEAFL. Written as DNA, the CDR3 is TGTGCCAGCACCCGGGGGAACCTGGACACTGAAGCTTTCCTT. The chain employs TRBV12-3 or TRBV12-4 and TRBJ1-1; maybe TRBD1 (5 bases). Between the trimmed V and J ends, which lost 7 bases and 3 bases, there was a span of 15 bases. The length of the CDR3 is 14 residues.

The CDR3 sequence is CASSQGLGDYGYTF. The CDR3, as DNA: TGTGCCAGCAGCCAAGGACTGGGGGACTATGGCTACACCTTC. The chain combines TRBV4-2 with TRBJ1-2; D is possibly TRBD1 (5 bases). Between the trimmed V and J ends, which lost 1 base and 3 bases, there was a span of 9 bases. Germline CDR1 LGHNA, CDR2 YNFKEQ. This CDR3 contains 14 residues.

This clonotype was seen only once. This chain uses TRBV9 with TRBJ2-7; 12 bases fit TRBD2. In germline, CDR1 is SGDLS, CDR2 YYNGEE. V lost 3 bases, J lost 2 bases, and 3 bases stayed unmatched. The CDR3 is 15 residues long. CDR3 region: CASSDGLAGPYEQYF. In DNA form, the CDR3 reads TGTGCCAGCAGCGACGGACTAGCGGGACCCTACGAGCAGTACTTC.

This clonotype was seen ten or more times. V and J are TRBV12-3 or TRBV12-4 and TRBJ1-1, with a weak D call TRBD1 (5 bases). The length of the CDR3 is 13 residues. Trimming cost V 7 bases and J 3 bases, with 12 bases left between them. The DNA of the CDR3 is TGTGCCAGCAAGGGGACCGTGGACACTGAAGCTTTCTTT. Protein product: CASKGTVDTEAFF.

This clonotype was observed a handful of times. The CDR3 bases are TGCGCCAGCAGCTTGTCCACGGGGAACACTGAAGCTTTCTTT. Translated, it gives CASSLSTGNTEAFF. This chain connects TRBV5-1 to TRBJ1-1; unclear D gene. The V gene's germline CDR1 is SGHRS and CDR2 YFSETQ. This CDR3 has 14 residues. V lost 1 base, J lost 1 base, and 8 bases lay in between.

The chain employs TRBV27 and TRBJ2-7, with D tentatively TRBD1 (6 bases). Between the trimmed V and J ends, which lost 4 bases and 2 bases, there was a span of 9 bases. CDR1 MNHEY and CDR2 SMNVEV come from the germline V gene (reference sequence). The CDR3 length is 13 residues. Written as DNA, the CDR3 is TGTGCCAGCAGTTCAGGGGTAGCCTACGAGCAGTACTTC. Protein: CASSSGVAYEQYF.

This clonotype has just a few counts. The chain has TRBV7-9 and TRBJ2-5; D call uncertain. This CDR3 spans 12 amino acids. CDR1 and CDR2 from the germline V gene are SEHNR and FQNEAQ (reference sequence). V lost 5 bases and J 2 bases, leaving 6 bases between the germline ends. CDR3 residues: CASSPIQETQYF. Written as DNA, the CDR3 is TGTGCCAGCAGCCCGATTCAAGAGACCCAGTACTTC.

V gene TRBV7-2 combines with J gene TRBJ2-1; D possibly matches TRBD1 or TRBD2 (5 bases each). This CDR3 region has 16 residues. Germline V CDR1 and CDR2: SGHTA, FQGNSA. V dropped 1 base and J dropped 6 bases, with 16 bases sitting between them. CDR3 DNA sequence: TGTGCCAGCAGCTTAGTCTCCGGGACCAAGTTCAATGAGCAGTTCTTC. Protein: CASSLVSGTKFNEQFF. Combining the CDR3 with reference TRBV7-2 and TRBJ2-1 gives the whole variable domain GAGVSQSPSNKVTEKGKDVELRCDPISGHTALYWYRQSLGQGLEFLIYFQGNSAPDKSGLPSDRFSAERTGGSVSTLTIQRTQQEDSAVYLCASSLVSGTKFNEQFFGPGTRLTVL.

Ten or more counts support this clonotype. The rearrangement links TRBV7-8 to TRBJ1-5, with D possibly matching TRBD1 (6 bases). The germline V gene encodes CDR1 SGHVS and CDR2 FQNEAQ. The CDR3 runs to 16 residues. Trimming took off 5 bases at V and 5 bases at J, with 19 bases between the two ends. The CDR3: CASSGLRGSADQPQHF. CDR3 coding DNA: TGTGCCAGCAGCGGACTCAGGGGATCAGCGGATCAGCCCCAGCATTTT.

This rearrangement joins TRBV5-1 to TRBJ2-7; D is perhaps TRBD1 (6 bases). The germline V and J ends were trimmed by 2 bases and 0 bases, with 15 bases remaining between them. This CDR3 region has 16 residues. The germline gives CDR1 SGHRS, CDR2 YFSETQ. The CDR3 DNA follows: TGCGCCAGCAGCTTACCGCTTACAGGGAGCTCCTACGAGCAGTACTTC. Amino acid sequence: CASSLPLTGSSYEQYF.

This chain links TRBV7-3 with TRBJ1-2; tentatively, D is TRBD1 (5 bases). The CDR3 is made up of 15 amino acids. Per germline, CDR1 SGHTA and CDR2 FQGTGA. V shed 5 bases and J shed 6 bases, with 19 bases lying between them. The CDR3 DNA follows: TGTGCCAGCAGCCGCGGGAGAGGGGATATCGATGGCTACACCTTC. Protein: CASSRGRGDIDGYTF. The full variable domain, rest sourced from reference TRBV7-3 and TRBJ1-2, is GAGVSQTPSNKVTEKGKYVELRCDPISGHTALYWYRQSLGQGPEFLIYFQGTGAADDSGLPNDRFFAVRPEGSVSTLKIQRTERGDSAVYLCASSRGRGDIDGYTFGSGTRLTVV.

This clonotype showed up just a few times. CDR3 loop: CASSTLALYEQYF. The CDR3 DNA follows: TGTGCCAGCAGCACACTAGCACTCTACGAGCAGTACTTC. This rearrangement joins TRBV28 to TRBJ2-7; weak D call: TRBD2 (6 bases). V was shortened by 6 bases and J by 3 bases, with 12 bases between the two germline ends. Germline-derived CDR1 and CDR2 are MDHEN and SYDVKM. The CDR3 runs 13 residues.

The V and J genes are TRBV15 and TRBJ1-1, with 8 bases matching TRBD1. Trimming at V came to 5 bases and at J to 4 bases, leaving 6 bases not matched to a gene. Germline-derived CDR1 and CDR2 are LNHNV and YYDKDF (reference sequence). The CDR3 has 14 residues. The CDR3 region is CATSPGGAFTEAFF. The CDR3 DNA follows: TGTGCCACCAGCCCAGGGGGCGCTTTCACTGAAGCTTTCTTT.

The chain combines TRBV7-2 with TRBJ1-1; 8 bases align to TRBD1. CDR3 length: 14 residues. V lost 4 bases to trimming and J lost 11 bases; unmatched junction nucleotides: 12. Looked up from germline, CDR1 is SGHTA and CDR2 is FQGNSA. CDR3 residues: CASSSIGQGAAAFF. CDR3 coding DNA: TGTGCCAGCAGCTCCATTGGACAGGGCGCTGCGGCTTTCTTT.